This T cell receptor beta chain came from a study of PD-L1 blockade in urothelial cancer (dated by TCRdb to 2015 to 2018). About the full investigation: All patients started therapy in the mid-2010s and received atezolizumab 1,200 mg intravenously every 3 weeks. Durable clinical benefit meant progression-free survival longer than 6 months, and TCR features were also tested against progression-free and overall survival. Blood samples yielded a median of around 150,000 T cells and approximately 83,000 unique TCRs, with median clonality around 0.084. About 85% of the roughly 29 patients were males with bladder-origin urothelial cancer, and about 60% of the 29 reported a prior smoking history. Pretreatment tumor samples, along with matched peripheral blood collected serially before and after atezolizumab treatment, underwent TCR sequencing. In the same patients who had TCR sequencing, pretreatment tumors also underwent whole exome sequencing and RNA sequencing. Roughly nine patients achieved durable clinical benefit and roughly 20 did not. Blood samples were analyzed 3 weeks after the start of treatment (second dose) and 6 weeks after the start of treatment. Some 30 patients had pretreatment blood TCR-seq, some 25 had at least one posttreatment blood collection, and some 25 had tumor TCR-seq. Patients had an ECOG performance status of 0 or 1 and had received between 0 and 3 prior chemotherapy regimens. The study, an exploratory multi-omic analysis, examined somatic, immune and clinical correlates of response to PD-L1 blockade with atezolizumab in urothelial cancer. Study-wide findings and limitations: A pretreatment peripheral blood TCR clonality below the median was linked to improved progression-free and overall survival. Patients with durable benefit showed greater expansion of tumor-associated TCR clones in peripheral blood 3 weeks after starting treatment (n ≈ 21, p = 0.022). Because of the small sample size (n ≈ 31) and the many exploratory analyses performed, the results are intended to be regarded as hypothesis-generating.

The time point label, read with the paper, signifies: pretreatment peripheral blood. The cohort comprised 30 or so patients with locally advanced or metastatic urothelial carcinoma treated at Memorial Sloan Kettering on a trial protocol. Peripheral blood mononuclear cells were collected pretreatment and during treatment, with between 1 and 8 total time points obtained per patient. The Qiagen DNeasy Blood extraction kit was used to purify genomic DNA from total PBMCs and from tumor samples. PBMCs were collected pretreatment and during treatment, and were isolated and stored as previously described. Including cysteine and phenylalanine, the CDR3 has 17 amino acids. Only the CDR3 portion is preserved as DNA: 51 bases, with reading frame beginning at the first base. The junction shows trimming of 0 bases on V and 2 bases on J, plus 15 bases between the germline ends. The germline V gene specifies SGHAT as CDR1 and FQNNGV as CDR2.

Synthetic TCR analog templates were spiked into each PCR to estimate absolute template abundance from read counts. TCRbeta CDR3 regions were amplified from genomic DNA with bias-controlled V and J gene primers using the immunoSEQ assay. Rearranged TCRbeta segments were sequenced at approximately 20X coverage. As for the authors' bioinformatics: Clustering was used to correct sequencing errors, and CDR3s were annotated against IMGT to assign V, D and J genes. Downstream analyses used only productive TCRbeta rearrangements, leaving out any out-of-frame or stop-codon sequences. Clonality was calculated as one minus the Shannon entropy normalized by the log of the number of unique productive sequences. Clones differing between time points or between blood and tumor were identified by Fisher's exact test with Benjamini-Hochberg correction at adjusted p below 0.01. TCRdb mirrors the immuneACCESS table, restricted to in-frame sequences. Some clones are absent from its copies; in checked studies, under half trace to an unresolved V gene, and the reason for the others is unknown. The V and J calls and the clone size are those of that table, but D and trimming were determined from the DNA. Counted in this sample were fewer than 50,000 clones; around 80% of them appeared once. The ten largest account for 3% to 4% of the sample.

With regard to this clone: Its target antigen remains unknown. The record has no base qualities; no much larger clone is one base away.

Sequencing was performed on PBMCs, taken around atezolizumab (anti-PD-L1) treatment. This receptor chain uses TRBV11-2 and TRBJ2-3, and perhaps TRBD2 as D gene, on 6 matching bases. The TCR comes from a man between 65 and 85 years old with urothelial cancer. The base sequence is TGTGCCAGCAGCTTAGATACCCATGGCGGGAACACAGATACGCAGTATTTT. Its protein product is CASSLDTHGGNTDTQYF.